This T cell receptor beta chain was observed in a study of cytomegalovirus exposure and HLA in healthy donors. This CDR3 region has 12 residues. Germline V gene data show CDR1 as ENHRY and CDR2 as SYGVKD. Trimming took 7 bases from V and 0 from J, leaving 4 bases between them. Primers included in the PCR were 60 Vbeta and 13 Jbeta primers. Per the original methods: Later analysis identified around 85 million unique TCR beta chains, about 12 million shared. This table comes from immunoSEQ multiplex PCR, and its TCRdb copy is limited to in-frame clones, with some not included. That table gives V, J and clone size, and the DNA gave D and trimming. The data hold 200,000 to 250,000 clones, with 70% to 85% observed a single time. Overall study results and limits: The listing of roughly 160 TCR beta chains classed them as cytomegalovirus-associated. Later analysis reportedly placed an Asian-associated ancestry cluster below the roughly 700-donor mean in N-insertions. Presence/absence analyses assumed roughly uniform sequencing depth across donors.

In the case of this clone: No antigen is known for it.

The sequence was collected from a woman aged 60 to 75 in good health and CMV-seropositive. The V gene is TRBV10-3, the J gene TRBJ1-3; D is unresolved. Sequencing was done on a sample of PBMCs. CDR3 in DNA: TGTGCCATCATTAGCTCTGGAAACACCATATATTTT. Its translation: CAIISSGNTIYF.